These T cell receptor beta chains were read from a single sample in a study of blood T cell repertoires in COVID-19. Profiled with immunoSEQ multiplex PCR; TCRdb holds only in-frame clones, not every one. The sample includes about 240,000 clones, around nine tenths of them seen just once. Sequences were obtained from peripheral blood. The origin of the receptors is a middle-aged woman who had recovered from COVID-19. The CDR3 runs from the conserved cysteine through the conserved F or W. A D gene is named only where the DNA matches it firmly. Where a row states a size, it is once, few, many or the class of an expanded clone; other rows omit it.

D: TRBD2; size: .; J: TRBJ2-7; V: TRBV6-2/TRBV6-3; CDR3: CASSPPGLGGGYEQYF; DNA: TGTGCCAGCAGTCCCCCGGGACTAGGAGGGGGATACGAGCAGTACTTC
D: TRBD1; size: .; J: TRBJ1-1; V: TRBV24-1; CDR3: CATRGRGFPEAFF; DNA: TGTGCCACCAGGGGCAGGGGGTTCCCTGAAGCTTTCTTT
D: TRBD2; size: once; J: TRBJ2-7; V: TRBV4-3; CDR3: CASSQGTGGAAYEQYF; DNA: TGCGCCAGCAGCCAAGGGACCGGGGGGGCAGCCTACGAGCAGTACTTC
D: .; size: .; J: TRBJ2-1; V: TRBV6-2/TRBV6-3; CDR3: CASSSGGLQRDEQFF; DNA: TGTGCCAGCAGTTCCGGGGGACTCCAGAGGGATGAGCAGTTCTTC
D: TRBD2; size: .; J: TRBJ2-1; V: TRBV5-6; CDR3: CASSLARLAGGAYNEQFF; DNA: TGTGCCAGCAGCTTGGCTCGGCTAGCGGGAGGCGCCTACAATGAGCAGTTCTTC
D: .; size: .; J: TRBJ1-1; V: TRBV29-1; CDR3: CSVGDLKGVPEAFF; DNA: TGCAGCGTTGGGGACCTTAAGGGGGTCCCTGAAGCTTTCTTT
D: TRBD2; size: .; J: TRBJ2-7; V: TRBV18; CDR3: CASSALAGGGSYEQYF; DNA: TGTGCCAGCTCAGCGCTAGCGGGAGGTGGTTCCTACGAGCAGTACTTC
D: .; size: .; J: TRBJ2-5; V: TRBV27; CDR3: CASSLGFPGAETQYF; DNA: TGTGCCAGCAGTTTAGGGTTCCCTGGGGCAGAGACCCAGTACTTC
D: .; size: .; J: TRBJ1-5; V: TRBV7-2; CDR3: CASSQEGRANQPQHF; DNA: TGTGCCAGCAGCCAGGAGGGGAGGGCCAATCAGCCCCAGCATTTT
D: .; size: .; J: TRBJ1-1; V: TRBV27; CDR3: CASRWTENTEAFF; DNA: TGTGCCAGCAGGTGGACAGAAAACACTGAAGCTTTCTTT
D: .; size: .; J: TRBJ1-5; V: TRBV28; CDR3: CASSFLGFGSNQPQHF; DNA: TGTGCCAGCAGTTTCTTGGGCTTCGGTAGCAATCAGCCCCAGCATTTT
D: .; size: .; J: TRBJ2-4; V: TRBV6-2/TRBV6-3; CDR3: CASSYGALAKNIQYF; DNA: TGTGCCAGCAGTTACGGGGCCCTAGCCAAAAACATTCAGTACTTC
D: TRBD2; size: .; J: TRBJ2-1; V: TRBV6-6; CDR3: CASSTSVYNEQFF; DNA: TGTGCCAGCTCGACTAGCGTGTACAATGAGCAGTTCTTC
D: .; size: .; J: TRBJ1-1; V: TRBV5-1; CDR3: CASSTFPQRNTEAFF; DNA: TGCGCCAGCAGTACATTTCCACAGAGAAACACTGAAGCTTTCTTT
D: .; size: .; J: TRBJ2-1; V: TRBV6-1; CDR3: CASSEAGGGPFSYNEQFF; DNA: TGTGCCAGCAGTGAAGCGGGGGGAGGCCCCTTCTCCTACAATGAGCAGTTCTTC
D: .; size: .; J: TRBJ2-2; V: TRBV12-3/TRBV12-4; CDR3: CASTPTRSGELFF; DNA: TGTGCCAGCACCCCGACTAGATCCGGGGAGCTGTTTTTT
D: .; size: .; J: TRBJ2-5; V: TRBV7-9; CDR3: CASSSSPGETQYF; DNA: TGTGCCAGCAGCTCCTCTCCCGGGGAGACCCAGTACTTC
D: TRBD2; size: .; J: TRBJ2-7; V: TRBV27; CDR3: CASSYSSGTSYEQYF; DNA: TGTGCCAGCAGTTACTCAAGCGGGACGTCCTACGAGCAGTACTTC
D: .; size: .; J: TRBJ1-2; V: TRBV7-9; CDR3: CASSLGRKGGNPNYGYTF; DNA: TGTGCCAGCAGCTTAGGACGAAAGGGAGGAAATCCTAACTATGGCTACACCTTC
D: .; size: .; J: TRBJ2-1; V: TRBV12-2; CDR3: CASRTDRGRGNYEQFF; DNA: TGTGCAAGTCGCACAGACAGGGGGCGCGGTAACTATGAGCAGTTCTTC
D: .; size: .; J: TRBJ1-2; V: TRBV30; CDR3: CAWSSAPQAGYGYTF; DNA: TGTGCCTGGAGTTCGGCCCCCCAGGCGGGCTATGGCTACACCTTC
D: .; size: .; J: TRBJ2-2; V: TRBV27; CDR3: CASSLWPGFAGELFF; DNA: TGTGCCAGCAGTTTATGGCCCGGGTTCGCCGGGGAGCTGTTTTTT
D: .; size: .; J: TRBJ1-5; V: TRBV30; CDR3: CALRGGSGNQPQHF; DNA: TGTGCCCTGCGGGGGGGCTCGGGCAATCAGCCCCAGCATTTT
D: TRBD2; size: .; J: TRBJ2-4; V: TRBV12-3/TRBV12-4; CDR3: CASRPASGNIQYF; DNA: TGTGCCAGCAGGCCTGCTAGCGGAAACATTCAGTACTTC
D: .; size: .; J: TRBJ2-1; V: TRBV9; CDR3: CASSGVSSYNEQFF; DNA: TGTGCCAGCTCCGGGGTGAGCTCCTACAATGAGCAGTTCTTC
D: TRBD2; size: .; J: TRBJ2-1; V: TRBV19; CDR3: CASSTLAGVGNEQFF; DNA: TGTGCCAGTAGTACACTAGCGGGAGTAGGGAATGAGCAGTTCTTC
D: .; size: .; J: TRBJ1-5; V: TRBV29-1; CDR3: CSARPGGVGQPQHF; DNA: TGCAGCGCCCGGCCGGGGGGCGTCGGTCAGCCCCAGCATTTT
D: .; size: .; J: TRBJ1-5; V: TRBV4-2; CDR3: CASSQAGKGQPQHF; DNA: TGTGCCAGCAGCCAAGCAGGGAAAGGACAGCCCCAGCATTTT
D: TRBD2; size: .; J: TRBJ2-1; V: TRBV9; CDR3: CASSVGLAVSYNEQFF; DNA: TGTGCCAGCAGCGTAGGACTAGCGGTATCCTACAATGAGCAGTTCTTC
D: .; size: .; J: TRBJ2-3; V: TRBV6-2/TRBV6-3; CDR3: CASSYSGSAGDTQYF; DNA: TGTGCCAGCAGTTACTCGGGGTCCGCGGGGGATACGCAGTATTTT
D: .; size: .; J: TRBJ1-4; V: TRBV11-2; CDR3: CASSPTGGDEKLFF; DNA: TGTGCCAGCAGCCCGACGGGGGGCGATGAAAAACTGTTTTTT
D: .; size: once; J: TRBJ2-3; V: TRBV19; CDR3: CASSGYTDTQYF; DNA: TGTGCCAGTAGCGGGTACACAGATACGCAGTATTTT
D: TRBD2; size: .; J: TRBJ2-1; V: TRBV11-3; CDR3: CASSPGTSGTSLSYNEQFF; DNA: TGTGCCAGCAGCCCGGGGACTAGCGGGACCTCACTCTCCTACAATGAGCAGTTCTTC
D: .; size: .; J: TRBJ2-1; V: TRBV2; CDR3: CASGKNLIPRDEQFF; DNA: TGTGCCAGCGGAAAGAACTTGATCCCCAGGGATGAGCAGTTCTTC
D: TRBD1; size: .; J: TRBJ2-3; V: TRBV30; CDR3: CAWRGGGRADTQYF; DNA: TGTGCCTGGAGAGGGGGCGGGCGGGCAGATACGCAGTATTTT
D: TRBD1; size: .; J: TRBJ2-5; V: TRBV15; CDR3: CATGDRGLQETQYF; DNA: TGTGCCACCGGGGACAGGGGTCTTCAAGAGACCCAGTACTTC
D: TRBD1; size: .; J: TRBJ2-2; V: TRBV5-6; CDR3: CASSRTGRTRELFF; DNA: TGTGCCAGCAGCAGGACAGGGAGGACCCGGGAGCTGTTTTTT
D: .; size: .; J: TRBJ2-7; V: TRBV6-2/TRBV6-3; CDR3: CASSFPPPARGYF; DNA: TGTGCCAGCAGTTTCCCCCCCCCGGCCCGAGGGTACTTC
D: .; size: few; J: TRBJ2-2; V: TRBV19; CDR3: CASSISDTGELFF; DNA: TGTGCCAGTAGTATCTCGGACACCGGGGAGCTGTTTTTT
D: .; size: .; J: TRBJ1-6; V: TRBV6-6; CDR3: CASSSKAHNSPLHF; DNA: TGTGCCAGCAGTTCCAAAGCCCATAATTCACCCCTCCACTTT
D: .; size: once; J: TRBJ2-3; V: TRBV18; CDR3: CASSPGLPTDTQYF; DNA: TGTGCCAGCTCCCCAGGCCTGCCCACAGATACGCAGTATTTT
D: .; size: .; J: TRBJ2-1; V: TRBV4-3; CDR3: CASSKEGGEQFF; DNA: TGCGCCAGCAGCAAAGAGGGGGGTGAGCAGTTCTTC
D: TRBD2; size: .; J: TRBJ2-2; V: TRBV4-3; CDR3: CASSQDLTRGGAGELFF; DNA: TGCGCCAGCAGCCAAGATCTAACCCGGGGGGGGGCCGGGGAGCTGTTTTTT
D: .; size: once; J: TRBJ1-3; V: TRBV6-5; CDR3: CASSSGSGNTIYF; DNA: TGTGCCAGCAGTTCAGGGTCTGGAAACACCATATATTTT
D: TRBD1; size: .; J: TRBJ1-3; V: TRBV6-1; CDR3: CASSEGRTGGGNTIYF; DNA: TGTGCCAGCAGTGAAGGAAGGACAGGGGGCGGGAACACCATATATTTT
D: .; size: .; J: TRBJ2-7; V: TRBV7-2; CDR3: CASSPRQEYEQYF; DNA: TGTGCCAGCAGCCCCCGACAGGAATACGAGCAGTACTTC
D: .; size: .; J: TRBJ1-1; V: TRBV18; CDR3: CASSPESEAFF; DNA: TGTGCCAGCTCACCAGAGTCGGAAGCTTTCTTT
D: TRBD1; size: .; J: TRBJ1-6; V: TRBV7-8; CDR3: CASSLAGGRGLSPLHF; DNA: TGTGCCAGCAGCTTAGCCGGGGGCAGGGGGCTTTCACCCCTCCACTTT
D: TRBD1; size: few; J: TRBJ1-5; V: TRBV6-2/TRBV6-3; CDR3: CASSYAGQDGPYSNQPQHF; DNA: TGTGCCAGCAGTTACGCAGGACAGGATGGGCCGTATAGCAATCAGCCCCAGCATTTT
D: .; size: .; J: TRBJ2-3; V: TRBV18; CDR3: CASSPPRAGTDTQYF; DNA: TGTGCCAGCTCACCACCCAGGGCTGGCACAGATACGCAGTATTTT
D: TRBD1; size: .; J: TRBJ1-2; V: TRBV24-1; CDR3: CATSDYTGVDPYGYTF; DNA: TGTGCCACCAGTGACTATACAGGGGTCGACCCCTATGGCTACACCTTC
D: .; size: .; J: TRBJ1-5; V: TRBV23-1; CDR3: CASRQATQQGADQPQHF; DNA: TGCGCCAGCAGGCAGGCCACCCAACAGGGTGCTGATCAGCCCCAGCATTTT
D: .; size: .; J: TRBJ2-2; V: TRBV19; CDR3: CASSIGNTGELFF; DNA: TGTGCCAGTAGTATCGGGAACACCGGGGAGCTGTTTTTT
D: .; size: .; J: TRBJ2-2; V: TRBV30; CDR3: CAWSTPQMGRELFF; DNA: TGTGCCTGGAGCACGCCACAAATGGGCCGGGAGCTGTTTTTT
D: TRBD2; size: .; J: TRBJ2-1; V: TRBV30; CDR3: CAWKGTRPLDEQFF; DNA: TGTGCCTGGAAAGGGACTAGGCCCCTCGATGAGCAGTTCTTC
D: TRBD1; size: .; J: TRBJ2-3; V: TRBV5-4; CDR3: CASSRPGTGRTDTQYF; DNA: TGTGCCAGCAGCCGCCCCGGGACAGGGCGCACAGATACGCAGTATTTT
D: .; size: .; J: TRBJ1-2; V: TRBV3-1/TRBV3-2; CDR3: CASSPPRAGYGYTF; DNA: TGTGCCAGCAGCCCCCCGAGGGCGGGGTATGGCTACACCTTC